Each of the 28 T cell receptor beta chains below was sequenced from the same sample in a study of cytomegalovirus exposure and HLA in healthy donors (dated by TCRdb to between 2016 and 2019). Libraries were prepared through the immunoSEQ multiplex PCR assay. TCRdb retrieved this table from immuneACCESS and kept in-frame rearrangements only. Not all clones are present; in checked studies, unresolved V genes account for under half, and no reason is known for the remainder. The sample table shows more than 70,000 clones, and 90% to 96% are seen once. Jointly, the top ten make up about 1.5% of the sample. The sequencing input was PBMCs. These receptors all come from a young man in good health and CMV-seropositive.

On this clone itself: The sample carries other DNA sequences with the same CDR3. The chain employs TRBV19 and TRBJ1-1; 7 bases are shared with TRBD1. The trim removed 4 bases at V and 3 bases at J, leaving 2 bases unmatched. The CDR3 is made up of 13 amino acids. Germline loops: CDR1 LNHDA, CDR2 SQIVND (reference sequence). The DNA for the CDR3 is TGTGCCAGTAGTACAGACAGGGACACTGAAGCTTTCTTT. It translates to CASSTDRDTEAFF.

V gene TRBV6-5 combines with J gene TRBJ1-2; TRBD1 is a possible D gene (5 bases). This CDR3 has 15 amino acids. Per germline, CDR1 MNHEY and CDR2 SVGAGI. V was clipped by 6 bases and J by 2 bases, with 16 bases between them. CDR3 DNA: TGTGCCAGCAGATACCCTTGGGGGGGGAACTATGGCTACACCTTC. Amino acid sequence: CASRYPWGGNYGYTF.

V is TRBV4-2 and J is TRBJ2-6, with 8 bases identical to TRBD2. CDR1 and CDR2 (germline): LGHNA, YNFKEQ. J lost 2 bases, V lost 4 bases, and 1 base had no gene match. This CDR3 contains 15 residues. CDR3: CASSPGRAGANVLTF. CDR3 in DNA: TGTGCCAGCAGCCCCGGGAGGGCTGGGGCCAACGTCCTGACTTTC.

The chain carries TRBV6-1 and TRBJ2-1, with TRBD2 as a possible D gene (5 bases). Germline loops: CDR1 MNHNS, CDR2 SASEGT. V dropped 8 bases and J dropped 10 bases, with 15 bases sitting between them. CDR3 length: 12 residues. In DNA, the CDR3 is TGTGCCAGCGGTGGACTTCGGGGAGAGCAGTTCTTC. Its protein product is CASGGLRGEQFF.

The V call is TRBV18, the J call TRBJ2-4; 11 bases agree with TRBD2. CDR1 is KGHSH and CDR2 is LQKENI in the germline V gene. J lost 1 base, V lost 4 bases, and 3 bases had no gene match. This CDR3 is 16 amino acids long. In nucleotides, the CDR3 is TGTGCCAGCTCACTCACTAGCGGGAGTGCCAAAAACATTCAGTACTTC. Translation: CASSLTSGSAKNIQYF.

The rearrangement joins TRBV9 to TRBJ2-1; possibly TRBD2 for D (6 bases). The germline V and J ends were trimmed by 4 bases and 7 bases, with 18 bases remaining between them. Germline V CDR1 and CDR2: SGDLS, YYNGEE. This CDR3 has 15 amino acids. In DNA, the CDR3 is TGTGCCAGCAGCCCAGCAAGCGGGCCTACAAATGAGCAGTTCTTC. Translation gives CASSPASGPTNEQFF.

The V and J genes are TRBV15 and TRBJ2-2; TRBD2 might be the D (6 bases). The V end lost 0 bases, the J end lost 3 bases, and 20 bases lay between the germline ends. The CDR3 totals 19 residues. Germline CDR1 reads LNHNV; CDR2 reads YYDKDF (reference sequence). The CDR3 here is CATSREPILEGNHTGELFF. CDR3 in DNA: TGTGCCACCAGCAGAGAACCCATCCTGGAGGGGAACCACACCGGGGAGCTGTTTTTT.

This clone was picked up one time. Here the CDR3 reads CASSQLAGYHEQYF. The CDR3 coding sequence is TGTGCCAGCAGCCAACTAGCGGGATACCACGAGCAGTACTTC. This sequence joins TRBV7-2 and TRBJ2-7, with 10 positions matching TRBD2. The CDR3 has 14 amino acids. The germline CDR1 and CDR2 sequences are SGHTA and FQGNSA. After removal of 5 bases from V and 5 bases from J, the junction contained 6 bases not matched to a gene.

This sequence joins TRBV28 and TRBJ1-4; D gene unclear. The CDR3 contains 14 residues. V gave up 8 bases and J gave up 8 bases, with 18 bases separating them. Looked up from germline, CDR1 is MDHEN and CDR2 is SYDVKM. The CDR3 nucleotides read TGTGCCAGCCCCCCCTGGGAGGGTGAAGAAAAACTGTTTTTT. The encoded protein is CASPPWEGEEKLFF.

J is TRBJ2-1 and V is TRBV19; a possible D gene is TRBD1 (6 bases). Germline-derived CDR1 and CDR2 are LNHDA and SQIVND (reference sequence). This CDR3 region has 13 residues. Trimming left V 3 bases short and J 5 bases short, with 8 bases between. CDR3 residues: CASSMQGNNEQFF. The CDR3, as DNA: TGTGCCAGTAGTATGCAGGGGAACAATGAGCAGTTCTTC.

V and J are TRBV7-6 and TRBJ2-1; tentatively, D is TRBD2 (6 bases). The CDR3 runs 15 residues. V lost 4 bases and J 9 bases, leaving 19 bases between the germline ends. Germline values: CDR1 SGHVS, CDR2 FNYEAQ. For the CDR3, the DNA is TGTGCCAGCAGCTCCGATTGGGAGGCCGGGGGTGAGCAGTTCTTC. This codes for CASSSDWEAGGEQFF.

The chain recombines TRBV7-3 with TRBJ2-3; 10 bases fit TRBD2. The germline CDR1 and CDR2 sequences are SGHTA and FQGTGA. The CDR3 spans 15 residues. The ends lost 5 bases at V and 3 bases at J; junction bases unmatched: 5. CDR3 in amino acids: CASSRVAGGTDTQYF. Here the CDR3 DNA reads TGTGCCAGCAGCCGAGTAGCGGGAGGAACAGATACGCAGTATTTT.

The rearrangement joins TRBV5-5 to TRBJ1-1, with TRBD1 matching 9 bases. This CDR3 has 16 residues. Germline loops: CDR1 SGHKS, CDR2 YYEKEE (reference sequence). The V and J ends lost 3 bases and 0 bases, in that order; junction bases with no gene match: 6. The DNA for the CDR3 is TGTGCCAGCAGCTCGTCCCGGGACAGGGTGAACACTGAAGCTTTCTTT. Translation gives CASSSSRDRVNTEAFF.

This chain's CDR3 is CASSPGQNYGYTF. The CDR3 DNA reads TGTGCCAGCAGCCCCGGACAGAACTATGGCTACACCTTC. The gene calls are TRBV14 and TRBJ1-2; D possibly corresponds to TRBD1 (6 bases). This CDR3 is 13 amino acids long. CDR1 is SGHDN, CDR2 FVKESK, per germline. Trimming stripped 4 bases from V and 2 bases from J, with 8 bases between.

CDR3 DNA sequence: TGTGCCAGCAGCTCGACCCCCTCAACGGGGGGCTACACCTTC. Encoded protein: CASSSTPSTGGYTF. The V and J genes are TRBV28 and TRBJ1-2, with no clear D. The germline V gene has CDR1 MDHEN and CDR2 SYDVKM. The ends were cut back, 6 bases at V and 8 bases at J, with 19 bases in the middle. The CDR3 has 14 residues.

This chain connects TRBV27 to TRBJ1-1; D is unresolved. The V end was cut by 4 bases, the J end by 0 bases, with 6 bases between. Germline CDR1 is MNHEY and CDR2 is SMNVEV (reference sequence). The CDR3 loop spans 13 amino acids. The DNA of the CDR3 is TGTGCCAGCAGTTCAGTCATGAACACTGAAGCTTTCTTT. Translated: CASSSVMNTEAFF.

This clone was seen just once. The CDR3 spells CASSPGLAGGLNEQFF. The CDR3 DNA reads as TGTGCCAGCAGTCCCGGACTAGCGGGAGGGCTCAATGAGCAGTTCTTC. The chain uses TRBV7-2 and TRBJ2-1; TRBD2 aligns across 15 bases. J lost 6 bases, V lost 6 bases, and 6 bases had no gene match. This CDR3 has 16 amino acids. In germline, CDR1 is SGHTA, CDR2 FQGNSA.

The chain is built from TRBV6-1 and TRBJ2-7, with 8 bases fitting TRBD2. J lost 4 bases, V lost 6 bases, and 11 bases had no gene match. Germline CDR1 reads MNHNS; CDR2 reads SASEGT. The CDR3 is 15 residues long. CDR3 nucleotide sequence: TGTGCCAGCAGCGCAGTTGCGACTAGCGCTTACGAGCAGTACTTC. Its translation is CASSAVATSAYEQYF.

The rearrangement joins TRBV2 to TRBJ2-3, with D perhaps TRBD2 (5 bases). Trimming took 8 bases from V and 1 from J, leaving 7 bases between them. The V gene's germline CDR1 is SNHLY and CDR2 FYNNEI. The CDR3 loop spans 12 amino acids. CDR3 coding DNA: TGTGCCAGCGAGGGTGGCACAGATACGCAGTATTTT. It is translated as CASEGGTDTQYF. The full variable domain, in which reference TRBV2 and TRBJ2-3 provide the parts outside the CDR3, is EPEVTQTPSHQVTQMGQEVILRCVPISNHLYFYWYRQILGQKVEFLVSFYNNEISEKSEIFDDQFSVERPDGSNFTLKIRSTKLEDSAMYFCASEGGTDTQYFGPGTRLTVL.

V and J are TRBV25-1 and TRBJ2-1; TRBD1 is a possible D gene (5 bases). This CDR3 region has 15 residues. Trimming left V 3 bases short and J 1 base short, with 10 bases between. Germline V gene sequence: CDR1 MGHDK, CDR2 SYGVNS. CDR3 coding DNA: TGTGCCAGCAGTGATCCAGGGCGGTCCTACAATGAGCAGTTCTTC. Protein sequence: CASSDPGRSYNEQFF.

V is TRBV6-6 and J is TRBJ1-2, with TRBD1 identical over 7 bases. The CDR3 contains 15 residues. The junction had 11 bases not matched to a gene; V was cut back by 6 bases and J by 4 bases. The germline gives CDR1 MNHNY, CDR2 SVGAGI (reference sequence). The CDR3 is CASSRETGTFYGYTF. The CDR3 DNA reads TGTGCCAGCAGCCGTGAGACAGGGACCTTCTATGGCTACACCTTC.

In DNA, the CDR3 is TGTGCCAGTAGTACACGCCCGAGGGGGGGTGAGCAGTTCTTC. Protein sequence: CASSTRPRGGEQFF. The chain is built from TRBV19 and TRBJ2-1; possible D gene TRBD2, 7 bases. This CDR3 spans 14 amino acids. V lost 4 bases and J lost 9, with 16 bases in between. Germline V gene lookup returns CDR1 LNHDA and CDR2 SQIVND (reference sequence).

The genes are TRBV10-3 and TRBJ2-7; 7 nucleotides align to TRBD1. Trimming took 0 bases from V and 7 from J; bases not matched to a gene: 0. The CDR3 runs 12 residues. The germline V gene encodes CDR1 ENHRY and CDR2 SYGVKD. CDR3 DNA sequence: TGTGCCATCAGTGAGTCCAGGGGGGAGCAGTACTTC. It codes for CAISESRGEQYF.

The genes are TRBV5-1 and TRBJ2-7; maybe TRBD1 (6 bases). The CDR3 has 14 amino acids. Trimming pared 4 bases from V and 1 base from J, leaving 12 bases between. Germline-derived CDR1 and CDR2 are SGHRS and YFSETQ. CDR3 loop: CASSQDRGSYEQYF. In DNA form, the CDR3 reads TGCGCCAGCAGCCAGGACAGAGGTTCCTACGAGCAGTACTTC.

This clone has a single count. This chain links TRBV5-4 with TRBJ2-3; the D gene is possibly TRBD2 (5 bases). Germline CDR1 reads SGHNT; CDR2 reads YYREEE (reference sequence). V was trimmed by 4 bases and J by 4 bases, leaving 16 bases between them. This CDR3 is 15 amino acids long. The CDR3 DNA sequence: TGTGCCAGCAGCCCGCTGATAGCGAGGTCAGATACGCAGTATTTT. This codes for CASSPLIARSDTQYF.

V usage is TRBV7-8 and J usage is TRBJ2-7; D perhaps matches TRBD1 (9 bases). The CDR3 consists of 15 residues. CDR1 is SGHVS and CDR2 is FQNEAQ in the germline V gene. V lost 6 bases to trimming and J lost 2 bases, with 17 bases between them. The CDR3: CASRRGDRATYEQYF. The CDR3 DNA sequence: TGTGCCAGCAGGCGGGGGGACAGGGCCACCTACGAGCAGTACTTC.

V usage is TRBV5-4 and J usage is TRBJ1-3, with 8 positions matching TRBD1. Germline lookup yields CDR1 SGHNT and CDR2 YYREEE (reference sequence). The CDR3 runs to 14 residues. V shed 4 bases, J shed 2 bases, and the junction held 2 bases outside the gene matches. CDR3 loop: CASSPDRAGNTIYF. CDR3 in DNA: TGTGCCAGCAGCCCGGACAGGGCTGGAAACACCATATATTTT.

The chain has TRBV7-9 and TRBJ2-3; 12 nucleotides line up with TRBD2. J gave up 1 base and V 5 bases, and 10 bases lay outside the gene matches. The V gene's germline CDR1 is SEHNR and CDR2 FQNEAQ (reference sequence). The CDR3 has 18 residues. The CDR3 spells CASSRTSGTIIRTDTQYF. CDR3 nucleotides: TGTGCCAGCAGCCGGACTAGCGGGACGATAATTCGCACAGATACGCAGTATTTT.